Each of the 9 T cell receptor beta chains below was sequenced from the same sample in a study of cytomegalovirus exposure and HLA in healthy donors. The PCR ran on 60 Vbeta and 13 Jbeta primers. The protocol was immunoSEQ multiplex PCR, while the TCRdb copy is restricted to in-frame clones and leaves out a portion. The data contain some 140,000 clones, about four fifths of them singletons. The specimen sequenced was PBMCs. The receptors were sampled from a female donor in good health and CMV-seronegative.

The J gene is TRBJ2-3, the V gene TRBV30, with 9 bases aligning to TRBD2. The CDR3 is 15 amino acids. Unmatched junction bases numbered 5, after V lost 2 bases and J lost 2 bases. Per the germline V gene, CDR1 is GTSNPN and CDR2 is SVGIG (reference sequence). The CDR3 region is CAWSPLAGFTDTQYF. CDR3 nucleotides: TGTGCCTGGAGTCCTCTAGCGGGGTTCACAGATACGCAGTATTTT.

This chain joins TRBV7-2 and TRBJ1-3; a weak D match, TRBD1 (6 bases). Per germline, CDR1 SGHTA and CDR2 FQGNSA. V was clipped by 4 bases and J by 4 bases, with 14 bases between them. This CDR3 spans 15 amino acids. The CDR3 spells CASSSHRVKGNTIYF. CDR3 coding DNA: TGTGCCAGCAGCTCTCACAGGGTGAAAGGAAACACCATATATTTT.

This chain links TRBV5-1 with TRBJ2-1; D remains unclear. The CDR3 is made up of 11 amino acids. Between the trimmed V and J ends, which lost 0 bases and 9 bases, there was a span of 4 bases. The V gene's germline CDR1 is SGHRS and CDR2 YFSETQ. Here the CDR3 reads CASSLGSEQFF. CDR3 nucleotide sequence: TGCGCCAGCAGCTTGGGCAGTGAGCAGTTCTTC.

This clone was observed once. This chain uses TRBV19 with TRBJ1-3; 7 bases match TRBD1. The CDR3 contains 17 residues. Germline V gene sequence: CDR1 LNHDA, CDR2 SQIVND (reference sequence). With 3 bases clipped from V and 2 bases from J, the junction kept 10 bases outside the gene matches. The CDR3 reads CASSMTGTGAAGNTIYF. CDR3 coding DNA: TGTGCCAGTAGTATGACAGGTACAGGGGCTGCTGGAAACACCATATATTTT.

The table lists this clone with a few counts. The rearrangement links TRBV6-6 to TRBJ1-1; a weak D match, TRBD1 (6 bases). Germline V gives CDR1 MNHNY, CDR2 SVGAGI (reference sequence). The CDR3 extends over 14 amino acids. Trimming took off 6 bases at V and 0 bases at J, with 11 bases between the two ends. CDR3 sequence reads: CASRGALMNTEAFF. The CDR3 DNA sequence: TGTGCCAGCAGGGGGGCCTTAATGAACACTGAAGCTTTCTTT.

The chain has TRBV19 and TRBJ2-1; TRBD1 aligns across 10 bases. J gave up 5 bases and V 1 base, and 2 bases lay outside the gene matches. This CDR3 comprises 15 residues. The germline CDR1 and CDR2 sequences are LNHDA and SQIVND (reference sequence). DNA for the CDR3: TGTGCCAGTAGTATAGGGACAGGGGGGGACAATGAGCAGTTCTTC. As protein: CASSIGTGGDNEQFF.

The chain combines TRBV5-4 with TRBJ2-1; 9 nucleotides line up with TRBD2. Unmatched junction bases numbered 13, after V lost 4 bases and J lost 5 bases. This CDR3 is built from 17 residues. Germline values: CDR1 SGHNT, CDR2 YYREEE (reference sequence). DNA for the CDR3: TGTGCCAGCAGCCTGCGTCGACTAGCGGCCGATGACAATGAGCAGTTCTTC. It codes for CASSLRRLAADDNEQFF.

The CDR3 sequence is CASSRGGRTDTQYF. The CDR3 DNA reads as TGCGCCAGCAGCCGGGGGGGGCGCACAGATACGCAGTATTTT. The genes are TRBV5-1 and TRBJ2-3, with 8 bases identical to TRBD2. V gave up 4 bases and J gave up 1 base; unmatched junction bases: 2. The germline CDR1 and CDR2 sequences are SGHRS and YFSETQ. The length of the CDR3 is 14 residues.

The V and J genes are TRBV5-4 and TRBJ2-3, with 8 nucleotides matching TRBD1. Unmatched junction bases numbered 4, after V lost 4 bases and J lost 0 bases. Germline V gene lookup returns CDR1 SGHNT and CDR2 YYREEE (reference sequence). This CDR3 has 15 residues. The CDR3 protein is CASSLRTGSTDTQYF. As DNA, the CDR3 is TGTGCCAGCAGCCTGAGGACAGGGAGCACAGATACGCAGTATTTT.